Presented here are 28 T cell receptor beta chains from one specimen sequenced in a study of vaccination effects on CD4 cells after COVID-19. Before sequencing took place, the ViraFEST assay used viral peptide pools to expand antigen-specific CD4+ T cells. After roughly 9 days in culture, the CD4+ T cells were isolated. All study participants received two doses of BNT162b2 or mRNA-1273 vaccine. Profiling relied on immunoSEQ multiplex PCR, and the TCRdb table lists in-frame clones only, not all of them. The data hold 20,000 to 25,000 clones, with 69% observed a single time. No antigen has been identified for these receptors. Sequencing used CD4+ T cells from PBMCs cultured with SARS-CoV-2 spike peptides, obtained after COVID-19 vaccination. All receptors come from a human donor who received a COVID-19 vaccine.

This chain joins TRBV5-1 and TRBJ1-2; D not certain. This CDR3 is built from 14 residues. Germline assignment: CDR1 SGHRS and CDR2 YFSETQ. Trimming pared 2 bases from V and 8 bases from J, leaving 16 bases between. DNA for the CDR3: TGCGCCAGCAGCTTAGGCAGCCTGAGAGACGGCTACACCTTC. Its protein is CASSLGSLRDGYTF.

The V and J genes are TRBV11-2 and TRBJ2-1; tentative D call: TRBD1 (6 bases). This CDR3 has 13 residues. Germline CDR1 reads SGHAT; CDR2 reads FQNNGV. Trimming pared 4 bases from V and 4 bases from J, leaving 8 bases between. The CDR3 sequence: CASSSGQYNEQFF. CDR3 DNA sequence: TGTGCCAGCAGCTCCGGACAGTACAATGAGCAGTTCTTC.

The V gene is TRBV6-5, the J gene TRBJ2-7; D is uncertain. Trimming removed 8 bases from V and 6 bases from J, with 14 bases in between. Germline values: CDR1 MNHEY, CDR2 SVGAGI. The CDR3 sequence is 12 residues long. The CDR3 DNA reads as TGTGCCAGCGGCTTAAGAGCCGGCGAGCAGTACTTC. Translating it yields CASGLRAGEQYF.

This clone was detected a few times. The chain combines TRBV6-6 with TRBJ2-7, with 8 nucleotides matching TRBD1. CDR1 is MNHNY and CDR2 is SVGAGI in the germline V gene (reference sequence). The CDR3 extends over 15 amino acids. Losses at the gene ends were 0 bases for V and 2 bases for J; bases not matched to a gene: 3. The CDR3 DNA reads TGTGCCAGCAGTTACTCCGGACAGGGTCCCTACGAGCAGTACTTC. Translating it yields CASSYSGQGPYEQYF.

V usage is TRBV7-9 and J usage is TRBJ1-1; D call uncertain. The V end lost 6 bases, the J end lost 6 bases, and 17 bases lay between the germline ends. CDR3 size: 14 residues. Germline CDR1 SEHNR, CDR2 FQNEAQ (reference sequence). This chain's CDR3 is CASRRNSGSPEAFF. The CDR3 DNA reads TGTGCCAGCAGGCGCAACAGTGGGTCACCTGAAGCTTTCTTT. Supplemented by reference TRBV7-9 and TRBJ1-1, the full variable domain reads DTGVSQNPRHKITKRGQNVTFRCDPISEHNRLYWYRQTLGQGPEFLTYFQNEAQLEKSRLLSDRFSAERPKGSFSTLEIQRTEQGDSAMYLCASRRNSGSPEAFFGQGTRLTVV.

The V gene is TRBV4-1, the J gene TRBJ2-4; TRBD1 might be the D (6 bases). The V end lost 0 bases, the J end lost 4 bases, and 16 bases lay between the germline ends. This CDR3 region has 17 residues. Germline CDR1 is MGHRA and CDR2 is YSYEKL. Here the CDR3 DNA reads TGCGCCAGCAGCCAAGACAACCAGGGGAATCAGAAAAACATTCAGTACTTC. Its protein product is CASSQDNQGNQKNIQYF.

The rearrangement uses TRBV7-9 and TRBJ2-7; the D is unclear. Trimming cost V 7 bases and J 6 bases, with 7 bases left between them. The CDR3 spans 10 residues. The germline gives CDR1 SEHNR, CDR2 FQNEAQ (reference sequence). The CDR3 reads CASNIGEQYF. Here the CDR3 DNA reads TGTGCCAGCAATATAGGCGAGCAGTACTTC.

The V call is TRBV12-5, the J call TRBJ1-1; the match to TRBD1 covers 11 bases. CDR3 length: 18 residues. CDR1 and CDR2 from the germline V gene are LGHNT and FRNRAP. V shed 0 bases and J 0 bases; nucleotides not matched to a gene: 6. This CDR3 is CASGLVLGQGVVNTEAFF. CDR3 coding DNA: TGTGCTAGTGGTTTGGTACTGGGACAGGGGGTGGTGAACACTGAAGCTTTCTTT.

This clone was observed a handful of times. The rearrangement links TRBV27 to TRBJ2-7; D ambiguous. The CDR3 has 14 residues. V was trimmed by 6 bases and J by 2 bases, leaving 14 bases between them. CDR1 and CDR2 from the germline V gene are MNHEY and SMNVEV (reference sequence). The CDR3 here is CASSPHSLTYEQYF. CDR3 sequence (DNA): TGTGCCAGCAGCCCTCATTCTCTCACCTACGAGCAGTACTTC.

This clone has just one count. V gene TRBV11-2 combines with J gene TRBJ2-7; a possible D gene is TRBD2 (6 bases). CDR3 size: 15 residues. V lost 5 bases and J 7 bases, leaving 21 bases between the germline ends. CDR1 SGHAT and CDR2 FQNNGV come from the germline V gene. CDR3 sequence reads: CASSREGGALAEQYF. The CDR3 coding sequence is TGTGCCAGCAGCCGGGAAGGCGGGGCCCTCGCGGAGCAGTACTTC.

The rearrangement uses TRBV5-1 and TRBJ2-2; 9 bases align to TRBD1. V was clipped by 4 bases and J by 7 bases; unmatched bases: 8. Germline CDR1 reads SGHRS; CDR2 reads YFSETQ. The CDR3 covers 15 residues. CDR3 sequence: CASSEDRGFVGELFF. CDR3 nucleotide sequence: TGCGCCAGCAGCGAGGACAGGGGTTTCGTCGGGGAGCTGTTTTTT.

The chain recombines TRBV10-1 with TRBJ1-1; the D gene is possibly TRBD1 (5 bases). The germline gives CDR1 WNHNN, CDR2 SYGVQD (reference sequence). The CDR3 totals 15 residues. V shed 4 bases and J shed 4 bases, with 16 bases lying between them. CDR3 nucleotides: TGCGCCAGCAGTGCGGTAAGGGTCGGGGGCACTGAAGCTTTCTTT. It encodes CASSAVRVGGTEAFF.

The DNA of the CDR3 is TGTGCCAGCAGCTTTCAGGGTCTAGGAGAGACCCAGTACTTC. Protein sequence: CASSFQGLGETQYF. The V gene is TRBV7-2, the J gene TRBJ2-5; a weak D match, TRBD1 (5 bases). Germline CDR1 is SGHTA and CDR2 is FQGNSA. The CDR3 is made up of 14 amino acids. V gave up 3 bases and J gave up 4 bases, with 12 bases separating them.

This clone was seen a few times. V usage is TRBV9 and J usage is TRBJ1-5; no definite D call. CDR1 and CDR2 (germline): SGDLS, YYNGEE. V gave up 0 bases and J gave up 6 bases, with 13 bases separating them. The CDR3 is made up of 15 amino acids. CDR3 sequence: CASSVGTLGGQPQHF. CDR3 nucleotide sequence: TGTGCCAGCAGCGTAGGGACCCTAGGTGGTCAGCCCCAGCATTTT.

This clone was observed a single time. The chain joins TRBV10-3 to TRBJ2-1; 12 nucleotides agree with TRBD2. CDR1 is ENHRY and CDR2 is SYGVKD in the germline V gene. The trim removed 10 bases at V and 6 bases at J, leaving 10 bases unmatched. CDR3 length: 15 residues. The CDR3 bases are TGTGCCACCCGACTAGCGGGGGAGGCAGGCAATGAGCAGTTCTTC. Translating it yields CATRLAGEAGNEQFF.

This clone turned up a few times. Written as DNA, the CDR3 is TGTGCCAGCAGCTTAGACCACAGGGGGGGGCGAGAAAAACTGTTTTTT. It codes for CASSLDHRGGREKLFF. The V and J genes are TRBV11-2 and TRBJ1-4; 8 nucleotides agree with TRBD1. The junction had 8 bases not matched to a gene; V was cut back by 0 bases and J by 8 bases. Germline V gene sequence: CDR1 SGHAT, CDR2 FQNNGV. CDR3 length equals 16 residues.

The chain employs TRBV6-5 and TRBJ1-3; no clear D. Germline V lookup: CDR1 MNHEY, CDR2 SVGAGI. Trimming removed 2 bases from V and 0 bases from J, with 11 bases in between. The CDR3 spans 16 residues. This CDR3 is CASSYGPGDSGNTIYF. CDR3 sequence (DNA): TGTGCCAGCAGTTACGGCCCTGGGGACTCTGGAAACACCATATATTTT.

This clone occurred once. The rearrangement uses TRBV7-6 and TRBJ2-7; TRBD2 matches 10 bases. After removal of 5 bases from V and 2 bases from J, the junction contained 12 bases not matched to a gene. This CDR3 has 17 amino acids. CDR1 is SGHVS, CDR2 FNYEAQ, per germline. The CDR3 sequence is CASSPRLTSGVTYEQYF. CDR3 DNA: TGTGCCAGCAGCCCCCGATTAACTAGCGGGGTTACCTACGAGCAGTACTTC.

CDR3 coding DNA: TGTGCCAGCAGAGGAACTTATAGCAATCAGCCCCAGCATTTT. It encodes CASRGTYSNQPQHF. The chain uses TRBV2 and TRBJ1-5; D is unclear. The germline V gene has CDR1 SNHLY and CDR2 FYNNEI. The CDR3 loop spans 14 amino acids. V was pared by 6 bases and J by 0 bases, with 9 bases between.

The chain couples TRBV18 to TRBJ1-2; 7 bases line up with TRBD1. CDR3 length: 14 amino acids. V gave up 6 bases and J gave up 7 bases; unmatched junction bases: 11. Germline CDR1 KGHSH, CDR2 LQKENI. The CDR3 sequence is CASSPNRGLGGYTF. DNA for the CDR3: TGTGCCAGCTCGCCCAACAGGGGATTGGGTGGCTACACCTTC.

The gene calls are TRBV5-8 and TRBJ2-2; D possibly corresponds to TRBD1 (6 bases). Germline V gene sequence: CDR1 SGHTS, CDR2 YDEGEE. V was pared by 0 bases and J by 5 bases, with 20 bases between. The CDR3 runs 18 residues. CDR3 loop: CASSLVYTGRGWTGELFF. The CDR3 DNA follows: TGTGCCAGCAGCTTGGTCTATACAGGGAGAGGATGGACCGGGGAGCTGTTTTTT.

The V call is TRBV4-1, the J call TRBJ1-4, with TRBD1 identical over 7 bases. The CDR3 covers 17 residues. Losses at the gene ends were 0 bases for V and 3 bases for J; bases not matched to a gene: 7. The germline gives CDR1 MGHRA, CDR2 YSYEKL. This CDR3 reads CASSQDRPGQPNEKLFF. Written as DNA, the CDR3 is TGCGCCAGCAGCCAAGATCGGCCGGGACAGCCTAATGAAAAACTGTTTTTT.

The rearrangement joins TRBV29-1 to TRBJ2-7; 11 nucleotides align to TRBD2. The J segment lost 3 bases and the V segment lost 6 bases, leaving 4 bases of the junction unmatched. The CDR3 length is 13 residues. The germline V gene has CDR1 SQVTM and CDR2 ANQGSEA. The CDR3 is CSVRLAGNYEQYF. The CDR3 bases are TGCAGCGTACGACTAGCGGGGAACTACGAGCAGTACTTC.

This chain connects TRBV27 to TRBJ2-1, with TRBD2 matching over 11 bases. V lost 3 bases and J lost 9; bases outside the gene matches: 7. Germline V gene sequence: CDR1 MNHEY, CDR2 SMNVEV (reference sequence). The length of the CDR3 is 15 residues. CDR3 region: CASSFRTSGGREQFF. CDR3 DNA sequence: TGTGCCAGCAGTTTCCGTACTAGCGGGGGACGTGAGCAGTTCTTC.

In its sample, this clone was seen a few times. Here the CDR3 reads CASSLVGLAGSYNEQFF. The CDR3, as DNA: TGTGCCAGCAGCTTAGTAGGCCTAGCGGGCTCCTACAATGAGCAGTTCTTC. The gene calls are TRBV11-2 and TRBJ2-1; 8 positions agree with TRBD2. CDR1 SGHAT and CDR2 FQNNGV come from the germline V gene. The J segment lost 0 bases and the V segment lost 1 base, leaving 5 bases of the junction unmatched. The CDR3 length is 17 residues.

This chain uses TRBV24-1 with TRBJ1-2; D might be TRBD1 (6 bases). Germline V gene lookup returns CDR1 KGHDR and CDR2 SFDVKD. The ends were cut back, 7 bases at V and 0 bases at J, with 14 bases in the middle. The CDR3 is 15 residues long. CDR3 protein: CATRDHRDTNYGYTF. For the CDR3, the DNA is TGTGCCACCAGAGACCACAGGGATACTAACTATGGCTACACCTTC.

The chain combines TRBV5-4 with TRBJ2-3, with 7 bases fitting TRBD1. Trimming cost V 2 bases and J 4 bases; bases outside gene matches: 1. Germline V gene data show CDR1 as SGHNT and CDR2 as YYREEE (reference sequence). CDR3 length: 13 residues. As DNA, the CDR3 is TGTGCCAGCAGCTTACAGGGGCCAGATACGCAGTATTTT. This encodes CASSLQGPDTQYF.

This CDR3 reads CSASGSYEQYF. The CDR3 nucleotides read TGCAGTGCTAGCGGGAGCTACGAGCAGTACTTC. The V call is TRBV20-1, the J call TRBJ2-7; maybe TRBD2 (6 bases). This CDR3 region has 11 residues. The ends were cut back, 3 bases at V and 3 bases at J, with 6 bases in the middle. Germline V gene data show CDR1 as DFQATT and CDR2 as SNEGSKA (reference sequence).